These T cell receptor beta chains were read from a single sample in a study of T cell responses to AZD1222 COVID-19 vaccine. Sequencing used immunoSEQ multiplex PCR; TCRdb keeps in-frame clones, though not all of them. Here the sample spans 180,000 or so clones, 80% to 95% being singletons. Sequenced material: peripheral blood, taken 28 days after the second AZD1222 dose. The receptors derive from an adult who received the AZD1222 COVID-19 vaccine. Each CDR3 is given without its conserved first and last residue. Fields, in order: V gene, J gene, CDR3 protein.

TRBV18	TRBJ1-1	ASSRGQGETEAF
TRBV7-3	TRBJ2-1	ASSLGLVGEQF
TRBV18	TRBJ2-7	ASSPLDNYEQY
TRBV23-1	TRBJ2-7	ASSRPRVFSYEQY
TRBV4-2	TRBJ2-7	ASSPPAPYEQY
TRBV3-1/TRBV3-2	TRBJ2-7	ASSQAPGQSSYEQY
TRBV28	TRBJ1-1	ASRSTGGDTEAF
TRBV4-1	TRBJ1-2	ASSQVWARQGVGYT
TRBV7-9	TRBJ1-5	ASSRSTGGSNQPQH
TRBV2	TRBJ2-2	ASRENTGELF
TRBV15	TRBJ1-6	ATSRGRDGTYNSPLH
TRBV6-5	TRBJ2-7	ASLPTSGRWYEQY
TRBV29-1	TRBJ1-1	SVDSEGPYTEAF
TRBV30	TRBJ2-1	AWSVQAYNEQF
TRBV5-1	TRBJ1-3	ASSTGQLSGNTIY